These T cell receptor beta chains were read from a single sample in a study of OX40 agonist ivuxolimab in advanced cancers. The data were produced by immunoSEQ multiplex PCR, yet TCRdb's version contains in-frame clones alone and is incomplete. Counted here are about 69,000 clones, around 91% occurring once; the ten biggest clones make up roughly a tenth. Sequencing used CD4+ or CD8+ T cells sorted from blood, obtained in a trial of the OX40 agonist ivuxolimab. These receptors originate from an adult with an advanced solid tumor such as melanoma, head and neck, liver or kidney cancer. Both conserved end residues are part of each CDR3. Fields, in order: V gene, J gene, CDR3 protein.

TRBV28	TRBJ1-1	CASSYGQRTTEAFF
TRBV27	TRBJ2-5	CASSLRGWETQYF
TRBV18	TRBJ2-7	CASSAGQVGYEQYF
TRBV7-2	TRBJ1-2	CASSLLGGYGYTF
TRBV7-9	TRBJ2-7	CASSHLERASGIYEQYF
TRBV11-2	TRBJ2-1	CASSLTPAGEQFF
TRBV4-3	TRBJ1-5	CASSRGLEQPQHF
TRBV2	TRBJ2-3	CASSRRGDNTDTQYF
TRBV19	TRBJ1-1	CASSNRGVYTEAFF
TRBV18	TRBJ1-4	CASSGQKGEKLFF
TRBV19	TRBJ2-2	CASSKGRGGAGELFF
TRBV25-1	TRBJ2-3	CASSTTGNGDTQYF
TRBV18	TRBJ2-1	CASSPIDRLAYNEQFF
TRBV28	TRBJ2-7	CASSLMPGQRTYEQYF
TRBV30	TRBJ2-5	CAWGTSYFSQETQYF
TRBV15	TRBJ2-5	CATSRFRLAGTLKETQYF
TRBV5-4	TRBJ1-2	CASSLDRVYGYTF
TRBV5-8	TRBJ2-3	CASSLKTDPTDTQYF
TRBV4-1	TRBJ2-3	CASSQDPDSDTQYF
TRBV6-4	TRBJ1-6	CASRKNRLGFGSPLHF
TRBV5-1	TRBJ2-3	CASSLASDTQYF
TRBV10-2	TRBJ2-3	CASSDRQGARGDTQYF
TRBV30	TRBJ1-5	CAWSLGLRDSNQPQHF
TRBV27	TRBJ2-6	CASSSGRAGANVLTF
TRBV7-8	TRBJ2-3	CASSGRTGDPTDTQYF
TRBV5-1	TRBJ1-1	CASSLSTGWVRAFF
TRBV10-3	TRBJ2-1	CASTSDRGNEQFF
TRBV12-2	TRBJ1-5	CASRLADFVRTGRGYSNQPQHF
TRBV27	TRBJ2-1	CASRAETSSYNEQFF
TRBV10-1	TRBJ2-7	CAGRDLRYEQYF
TRBV28	TRBJ1-2	CASSPLGGDTNYGYTF
TRBV7-8	TRBJ2-2	CASSHTSVNTGELFF
TRBV7-2	TRBJ2-2	CASSYGQRGTGELFF
TRBV14	TRBJ2-5	CASSQPGTSGYQYF
TRBV5-1	TRBJ2-1	CASSFGPYNEQFF
TRBV7-8	TRBJ2-7	CASSLPRAGQSYEQYF
TRBV4-2	TRBJ2-5	CASSQVGREETQYF
TRBV28	TRBJ2-2	CASSLSGRKTGELFF
TRBV11-3	TRBJ2-1	CASSLSGRDNEQFF
TRBV7-2	TRBJ2-7	CASSLIAGPYEQYF
TRBV4-3	TRBJ2-4	CASSHSLPRQGANIQYF
TRBV5-1	TRBJ2-2	CASSAYRGSGELFF
TRBV27	TRBJ2-2	CASSLVRGVGGELFF
TRBV20-1	TRBJ2-5	CSARSQQTQYF
TRBV4-1	TRBJ2-2	CASSQERESSGELFF
TRBV19	TRBJ1-3	CASSTGKTGGLGNTIYF
TRBV30	TRBJ2-3	CAWSEAGVIDTQYF
TRBV28	TRBJ1-2	CASSIQAGYYGYTF
TRBV2	TRBJ1-2	CASSELGGTKGYTF
TRBV11-2	TRBJ1-1	CASRRQGNTEAFF